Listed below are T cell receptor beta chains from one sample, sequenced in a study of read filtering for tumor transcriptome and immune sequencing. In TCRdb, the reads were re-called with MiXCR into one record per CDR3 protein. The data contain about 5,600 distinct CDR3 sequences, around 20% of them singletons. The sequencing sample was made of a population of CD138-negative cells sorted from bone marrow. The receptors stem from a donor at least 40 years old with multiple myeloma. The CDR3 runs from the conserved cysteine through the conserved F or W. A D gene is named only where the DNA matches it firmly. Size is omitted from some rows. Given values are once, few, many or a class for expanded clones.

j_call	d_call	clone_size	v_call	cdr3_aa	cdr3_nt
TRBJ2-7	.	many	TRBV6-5	CASSSSELGTLEQYF	TGTGCCAGCAGCAGTTCAGAGTTGGGTACGCTCGAGCAGTACTTC
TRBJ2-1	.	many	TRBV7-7	CASSLGRDYEQFF	TGTGCTAGCAGCTTAGGGCGGGACTATGAGCAGTTCTTC
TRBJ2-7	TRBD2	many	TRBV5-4	CVLQTDSGGNYEQYF	TGTGTCCTTCAGACAGACAGCGGGGGGAATTACGAGCAGTACTTC
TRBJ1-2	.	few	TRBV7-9	CASSPGQNYGYTF	TGTGCCAGCAGCCCAGGACAGAACTATGGCTACACCTTC
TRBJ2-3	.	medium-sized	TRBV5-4	CASNPGPSTDTQYF	TGTGCCAGCAACCCGGGGCCTAGCACAGATACGCAGTATTTT
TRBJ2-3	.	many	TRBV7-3	CASSLSGSTDTQYF	TGTGCCAGCAGCTTAAGCGGGAGCACAGATACGCAGTATTTT
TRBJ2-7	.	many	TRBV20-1	CSAGRVEQYF	TGCAGTGCTGGGAGAGTCGAGCAGTACTTC
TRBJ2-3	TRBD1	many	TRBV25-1	CASSEHRTGYSADTQYF	TGTGCCAGCAGTGAACACCGGACAGGGTATAGTGCAGATACGCAGTATTTT
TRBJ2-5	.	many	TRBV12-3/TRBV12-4	CASTEPGGETQYF	TGTGCCAGCACCGAACCGGGTGGAGAGACCCAGTACTTC
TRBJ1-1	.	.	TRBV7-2	CASSFQHMNTEAFF	TGTGCCAGCAGCTTTCAGCATATGAACACTGAAGCTTTCTTT
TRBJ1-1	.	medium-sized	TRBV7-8	CASSQGGWGDNTEAFF	TGTGCCAGCAGCCAGGGCGGGTGGGGCGACAACACTGAAGCTTTCTTT
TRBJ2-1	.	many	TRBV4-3	CASSQDGARGGISSYNEQFF	TGCGCCAGCAGCCAAGATGGGGCGAGGGGCGGGATTAGCTCCTACAATGAGCAGTTCTTC
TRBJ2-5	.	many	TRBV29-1	CSVEDLVLETQYF	TGCAGCGTTGAAGATCTCGTCTTAGAGACCCAGTACTTC
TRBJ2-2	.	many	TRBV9	CASSVVAGVGELFF	TGTGCCAGCAGCGTAGTGGCAGGGGTCGGGGAGCTGTTTTTT
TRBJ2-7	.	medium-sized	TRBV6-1	CAGGVSYEQYF	TGTGCTGGAGGGGTATCCTACGAGCAGTACTTC
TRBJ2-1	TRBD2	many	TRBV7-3	CASSLLAGGADEQFF	TGTGCCAGCAGCCTACTAGCGGGGGGGGCGGATGAGCAGTTCTTC
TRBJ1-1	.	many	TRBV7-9	CASSLVPTHTEAFF	TGTGCCAGCAGCTTAGTACCCACGCACACTGAAGCTTTCTTT
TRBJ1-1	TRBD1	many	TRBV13	CASSSRGQGDTEAFF	TGTGCCAGCAGCTCGAGGGGGCAGGGAGACACTGAAGCTTTCTTT
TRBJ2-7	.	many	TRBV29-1	CSVGQGSYEQYF	TGCAGCGTTGGTCAGGGATCCTACGAGCAGTACTTC
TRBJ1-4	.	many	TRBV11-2	CASSGETDLSRMKLFF	TGTGCCAGCAGCGGCGAGACAGACCTTTCGCGCATGAAACTGTTTTTT
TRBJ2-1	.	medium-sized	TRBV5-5	CASSLAGIGEQFF	TGTGCCAGCAGCTTGGCCGGCATTGGTGAGCAGTTCTTC
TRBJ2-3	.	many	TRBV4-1	CASSQDEWDTQYF	TGCGCCAGCAGCCAAGATGAGTGGGATACGCAGTATTTT
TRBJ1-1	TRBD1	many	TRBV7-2	CASSLRWTGTEAFF	TGTGCCAGCAGCTTAAGATGGACAGGGACTGAAGCTTTCTTT
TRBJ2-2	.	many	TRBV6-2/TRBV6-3	CASSHSGELFF	TGTGCCAGCAGCCATTCCGGGGAGCTGTTTTTT
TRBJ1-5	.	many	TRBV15	CATSDTYQPQHF	TGTGCCACCAGTGACACCTATCAGCCCCAGCATTTT
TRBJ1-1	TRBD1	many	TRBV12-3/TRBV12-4	CASSGAGTANTEAFF	TGTGCCAGCAGTGGGGCCGGGACAGCGAACACTGAAGCTTTCTTT
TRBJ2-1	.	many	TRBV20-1	CSARDPEKDNEQFF	TGCAGTGCTAGAGACCCCGAAAAGGACAATGAGCAGTTCTTC
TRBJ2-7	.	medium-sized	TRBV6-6	CASWKMNEQYF	TGTGCCAGCTGGAAAATGAACGAGCAGTACTTC
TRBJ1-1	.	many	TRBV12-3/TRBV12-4	CASRKPTEMNTEAFF	TGTGCCAGCAGGAAGCCGACAGAGATGAACACTGAAGCTTTCTTT
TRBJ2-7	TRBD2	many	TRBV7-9	CASSYDFSGTSGGIYEQYF	TGTGCCAGCAGCTACGACTTTTCCGGGACTAGCGGGGGGATATACGAGCAGTACTTC
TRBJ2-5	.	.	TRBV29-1	CSGQAQEIQYF	TGCAGCGGTCAGGCACAAGAGATCCAGTACTTC
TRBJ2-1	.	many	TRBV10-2	CASGGGMNEQFF	TGCGCCAGCGGGGGAGGTATGAATGAGCAGTTCTTC
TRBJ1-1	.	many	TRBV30	CAWSLGQPNTEAFF	TGTGCCTGGAGTTTAGGACAGCCGAACACTGAAGCTTTCTTT
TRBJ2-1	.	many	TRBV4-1	CASSQVLNEQFF	TGCGCCAGCAGCCAGGTACTAAATGAGCAGTTCTTC
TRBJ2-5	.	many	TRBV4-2	CASSQVGSETQYF	TGCGCCAGCAGCCAAGTGGGCAGCGAGACCCAGTACTTC
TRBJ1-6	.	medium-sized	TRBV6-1	CASSEWRWDSPLHF	TGTGCCAGCAGCGAATGGCGGTGGGATTCACCCCTCCACTTT
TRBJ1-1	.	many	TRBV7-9	CASSREDLQWDTEAFF	TGTGCCAGCAGCCGCGAGGATCTACAGTGGGACACTGAAGCTTTCTTT
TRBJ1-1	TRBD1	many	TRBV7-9	CASSPSTGGIFLDTEAFF	TGTGCCAGCAGCCCGTCGACAGGGGGAATTTTCTTGGACACTGAAGCTTTCTTT
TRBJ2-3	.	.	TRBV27	CASSPVDGSGDTQYF	TGTGCCAGTAGTCCGGTCGACGGCTCTGGGGATACGCAGTATTTT
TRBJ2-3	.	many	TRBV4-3	CASSQEPGAVGADTQYF	TGCGCCAGCAGCCAAGAGCCGGGGGCGGTCGGAGCAGATACGCAGTATTTT
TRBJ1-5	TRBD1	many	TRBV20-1	CSAEPGQGNQPQHF	TGCAGTGCAGAACCGGGACAGGGCAATCAGCCCCAGCATTTT
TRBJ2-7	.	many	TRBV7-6	CASSLGPGSYEQYF	TGTGCCAGCAGCTTAGGCCCGGGTTCCTACGAGCAGTACTTC
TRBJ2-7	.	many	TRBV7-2	CASSSRAGSDYEQYF	TGTGCCAGCAGCTCACGGGCAGGTTCTGACTACGAGCAGTACTTC
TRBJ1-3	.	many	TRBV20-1	CSARVRVGNTIYF	TGCAGTGCTAGAGTACGGGTTGGAAACACCATATATTTT
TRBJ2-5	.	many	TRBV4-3	CASSRVEGADQYF	TGCGCCAGCAGCCGGGTGGAGGGGGCCGACCAGTACTTC
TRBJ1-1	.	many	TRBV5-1	CASSLQLQGSNTEAFF	TGCGCCAGCAGCTTGCAATTGCAGGGGTCGAACACTGAAGCTTTCTTT
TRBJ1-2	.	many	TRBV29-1	CSVEQDSYGYTF	TGCAGCGTTGAACAGGACAGCTATGGCTACACCTTC
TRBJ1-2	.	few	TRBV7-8	CASSLAELGPNYGYTF	TGTGCCAGCAGCTTGGCCGAACTGGGCCCAAACTATGGCTACACCTTC
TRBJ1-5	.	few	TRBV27	CASSIIPGGNQPQHF	TGTGCCAGTTCAATTATTCCGGGCGGGAATCAGCCCCAGCATTTT
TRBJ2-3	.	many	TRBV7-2	CASSRQGGGSSTDTQYF	TGTGCCAGCAGCCGACAGGGAGGGGGCTCCAGCACAGATACGCAGTATTTT
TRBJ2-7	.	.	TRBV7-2	CASSLVIAEGLSSYEQYF	TGTGCCAGCAGCTTAGTCATAGCGGAAGGCCTGAGCTCCTACGAGCAGTACTTC
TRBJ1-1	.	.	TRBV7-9	CAGSPTDLSPLTEAFF	TGTGCCGGTAGCCCCACGGACTTGTCCCCCCTCACTGAAGCTTTCTTT
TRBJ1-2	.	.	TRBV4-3	CVSSQPGGYGYTF	TGCGTCAGCAGCCAGCCGGGAGGCTATGGCTACACCTTC
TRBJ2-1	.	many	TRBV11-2	CASSLVLGQVNEQFF	TGTGCCAGCAGCTTAGTACTAGGGCAAGTTAATGAGCAGTTCTTC
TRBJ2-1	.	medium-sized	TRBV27	CASTGGGEQFF	TGTGCCAGCACTGGGGGCGGAGAGCAGTTCTTC
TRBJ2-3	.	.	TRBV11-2	CASSRRGTDTQYF	TGTGCCAGCAGTCGCCGGGGCACAGATACGCAGTATTTT